Following are 27 T cell receptor beta chains from one sample sequenced in a study of beta chain features in type 1 diabetes. Reverse transcription of all isolated RNA meant that expressed TCRB transcripts were sequenced. The table came from immunoSEQ multiplex PCR; TCRdb's copy has only in-frame clones and leaves some out. The table has about 620,000 clones, about a sixth seen once; the top ten hold around 0.1%. Sequenced sample: naive CD4+ T cells from blood. All receptors come from a man in his late teens or twenties in good health.

V and J are TRBV7-2 and TRBJ2-3, with D perhaps TRBD1 (7 bases). Germline V CDR1 and CDR2: SGHTA, FQGNSA. The CDR3 has 19 residues. Trimming stripped 5 bases from V and 2 bases from J, with 26 bases between. The CDR3 loop reads CASSALRLTQGGDTDTQYF. CDR3 DNA: TGTGCCAGCAGCGCCCTCCGTCTTACCCAGGGGGGAGACACAGATACGCAGTATTTT.

The chain uses TRBV7-9 and TRBJ1-1; D gene unclear. The CDR3 contains 14 residues. The germline V and J ends were trimmed by 0 bases and 1 base, with 6 bases remaining between them. Germline CDR1 SEHNR, CDR2 FQNEAQ (reference sequence). CDR3 residues: CASSLASENTEAFF. CDR3 nucleotides: TGTGCCAGCAGCTTAGCATCGGAGAACACTGAAGCTTTCTTT.

This clone was observed a handful of times. The rearrangement uses TRBV5-1 and TRBJ2-5, with TRBD2 identical over 11 bases. Germline V gives CDR1 SGHRS, CDR2 YFSETQ. The CDR3 contains 14 residues. V lost 5 bases, J lost 4 bases, and 4 bases stayed unmatched. The chain's CDR3 is CASRATSGAETQYF. DNA of the CDR3: TGCGCCAGCAGAGCGACTAGCGGGGCAGAGACCCAGTACTTC.

The rearrangement uses TRBV4-1 and TRBJ2-2; 10 positions match TRBD2. Germline CDR1 reads MGHRA; CDR2 reads YSYEKL. Trimming at V came to 3 bases and at J to 5 bases, leaving 6 bases not matched to a gene. The CDR3 length is 16 residues. CDR3 coding DNA: TGCGCCAGCAGCCAGGCGGGACTAGCGTGGACCGGGGAGCTGTTTTTT. This codes for CASSQAGLAWTGELFF.

This clone was detected a few times. The chain joins TRBV15 to TRBJ2-5; 11 bases match TRBD2. V lost 2 bases, J lost 3 bases, and 11 bases stayed unmatched. This CDR3 spans 18 amino acids. Germline V gives CDR1 LNHNV, CDR2 YYDKDF (reference sequence). The CDR3 DNA is TGTGCCACCAGCAGAAGGGCTAGCGGGAGGATTTTCAAAGAGACCCAGTACTTC. Translated, it gives CATSRRASGRIFKETQYF.

This CDR3 reads CARSTKTGYTYEQYF. The DNA of the CDR3 is TGTGCCAGAAGCACGAAGACAGGATATACCTACGAGCAGTACTTC. This chain uses TRBV5-3 with TRBJ2-7; TRBD1 might be the D (6 bases). TRBV5-3 is an ORF; its function is uncertain. Between the trimmed V and J ends, which lost 4 bases and 2 bases, there was a span of 16 bases. The CDR3 runs to 15 residues.

This clone was seen a handful of times. The rearrangement uses TRBV28 and TRBJ2-1, with D uncertain. There are 17 residues in the CDR3. Germline V gene data show CDR1 as MDHEN and CDR2 as SYDVKM. Trimming left V 2 bases short and J 1 base short, with 15 bases between. The CDR3 DNA sequence: TGTGCCAGCAGTTTACCGCTAGTTGGTCCTTCCTACAATGAGCAGTTCTTC. Translation: CASSLPLVGPSYNEQFF.

V is TRBV15 and J is TRBJ2-7; TRBD2 is a possible D gene (5 bases). CDR3 length equals 16 residues. V shed 2 bases and J shed 2 bases, with 16 bases lying between them. Germline loops: CDR1 LNHNV, CDR2 YYDKDF (reference sequence). The CDR3 DNA follows: TGTGCCACCAGCAGATCACCGGGGTCATGGGCCTACGAGCAGTACTTC. The encoded protein is CATSRSPGSWAYEQYF.

The CDR3 nucleotides are TGTGCCAGCAGCCCCCCCAAGGGGCAGGGGAGCTCCTACGAGCAGTACTTC. Protein: CASSPPKGQGSSYEQYF. V gene TRBV7-9 combines with J gene TRBJ2-7, with D tentatively TRBD1 (6 bases). Germline CDR1 SEHNR, CDR2 FQNEAQ (reference sequence). The CDR3 contains 17 residues. Trimming stripped 5 bases from V and 0 bases from J, with 20 bases between.

This clone appeared a few times. The gene calls are TRBV5-1 and TRBJ1-1; D ambiguous. CDR1 and CDR2 (germline): SGHRS, YFSETQ. V was clipped by 0 bases and J by 0 bases, with 6 bases between them. The CDR3 totals 14 residues. This CDR3 reads CASSLGRLNTEAFF. CDR3 sequence (DNA): TGCGCCAGCAGCTTGGGCCGGTTGAACACTGAAGCTTTCTTT.

V gene TRBV6-9 combines with J gene TRBJ1-1; 7 bases line up with TRBD1. V shed 0 bases, J shed 3 bases, and the junction held 16 bases outside the gene matches. The CDR3 spans 19 residues. The V gene's germline CDR1 is MNHGY and CDR2 SVAAGI. In DNA, the CDR3 is TGTGCCAGCAGTTATTCCCGGGACAGATTATCTTGTTTGGACACTGAAGCTTTCTTT. Amino acids: CASSYSRDRLSCLDTEAFF.

This chain uses TRBV5-1 with TRBJ2-7; D is ambiguous. Germline values: CDR1 SGHRS, CDR2 YFSETQ. This CDR3 region has 14 residues. V lost 0 bases and J 2 bases, leaving 9 bases between the germline ends. For the CDR3, the DNA is TGCGCCAGCAGCTTGGGTCCAGATACCTACGAGCAGTACTTC. Translation gives CASSLGPDTYEQYF.

This clone was counted between two and nine times. V is TRBV20-1 and J is TRBJ2-5; D is undetermined. The CDR3 has 10 residues. Looked up from germline, CDR1 is DFQATT and CDR2 is SNEGSKA (reference sequence). Trimming took off 6 bases at V and 3 bases at J, with 5 bases between the two ends. The CDR3 DNA sequence: TGCAGTGCAGCAGAAGAGACCCAGTACTTC. It yields the protein CSAAEETQYF.

The chain couples TRBV5-4 to TRBJ2-2; 15 positions agree with TRBD2. The CDR3 loop spans 19 amino acids. Germline lookup yields CDR1 SGHNT and CDR2 YYREEE (reference sequence). Losses at the gene ends were 0 bases for V and 1 base for J; bases not matched to a gene: 4. CDR3 in DNA: TGTGCCAGCAGCTTGGAGGGACTAGCGGGAGGAAGGAACACCGGGGAGCTGTTTTTT. Its protein is CASSLEGLAGGRNTGELFF.

This clone was detected only a few times. V usage is TRBV4-3 and J usage is TRBJ1-5; D is unclear. Germline V gene lookup returns CDR1 LGHNA and CDR2 YSLEER. This CDR3 has 18 residues. Trimming took off 2 bases at V and 5 bases at J, with 22 bases between the two ends. The DNA for the CDR3 is TGCGCCAGCAGCCAAAGAATAAATGCGTCTGGGAGGGATCAGCCCCAGCATTTT. This encodes CASSQRINASGRDQPQHF.

The rearrangement joins TRBV7-3 to TRBJ2-3, with D perhaps TRBD1 or TRBD2 (5 bases each). Germline CDR1 and CDR2: SGHTA and FQGTGA. The V gene lost 4 bases and the J gene lost 2 bases, with 13 bases spanning the gap. CDR3 length: 15 residues. CDR3 protein: CASSSGLAITDTQYF. CDR3 in DNA: TGTGCCAGCAGCTCGGGGCTAGCTATCACAGATACGCAGTATTTT.

This chain uses TRBV5-1 with TRBJ2-7; 9 bases fit TRBD2. This CDR3 has 15 residues. CDR1 is SGHRS and CDR2 is YFSETQ in the germline V gene. With V trimmed by 0 bases and J by 4 bases, 5 bases remained unmatched. The CDR3 loop reads CASSLATTSGYEQYF. In DNA, the CDR3 is TGCGCCAGCAGCTTGGCGACGACTAGCGGATACGAGCAGTACTTC.

The chain carries TRBV14 and TRBJ2-1; 8 bases are shared with TRBD1. Trimming took 0 bases from V and 13 from J; bases not matched to a gene: 17. This CDR3 is built from 17 residues. In germline, CDR1 is SGHDN, CDR2 FVKESK. CDR3 residues: CASSQDRRQGRNRRQFF. For the CDR3, the DNA is TGTGCCAGCAGCCAAGATCGAAGACAGGGGAGGAATCGTCGCCAGTTCTTC.

This clone was seen a few times. V gene TRBV7-9 combines with J gene TRBJ2-7; tentative D call: TRBD1 (5 bases). V was trimmed by 5 bases and J by 1 base, leaving 18 bases between them. The CDR3 has 16 amino acids. CDR1 and CDR2 from the germline V gene are SEHNR and FQNEAQ (reference sequence). The CDR3 here is CASSPLGQGRSYEQYF. The CDR3, as DNA: TGTGCCAGCAGCCCCCTTGGCCAGGGAAGGTCCTACGAGCAGTACTTC.

The chain is built from TRBV30 and TRBJ1-1, with no clear D. The V gene's germline CDR1 is GTSNPN and CDR2 SVGIG (reference sequence). The CDR3 consists of 12 residues. The V and J ends lost 1 base and 7 bases respectively, with 10 bases between them. The CDR3 sequence is CAWSGGGIEAFF. The CDR3 DNA sequence: TGTGCCTGGAGTGGGGGAGGGATTGAAGCTTTCTTT.

This chain connects TRBV5-1 to TRBJ2-7; 8 bases are a match to TRBD1. Trimming took 7 bases from V and 5 from J; bases not matched to a gene: 17. The germline V gene encodes CDR1 SGHRS and CDR2 YFSETQ. CDR3 length: 16 residues. This chain's CDR3 is CASGRTGQGAVHEQYF. The CDR3 region has the DNA TGCGCCAGCGGACGAACGGGTCAGGGGGCCGTCCACGAGCAGTACTTC.

This clone was counted between two and nine times. V usage is TRBV19 and J usage is TRBJ2-3, with TRBD1 matching over 10 bases. The CDR3 runs 16 residues. In germline, CDR1 is LNHDA, CDR2 SQIVND (reference sequence). The V and J ends lost 5 bases and 8 bases, in that order; junction bases with no gene match: 13. The CDR3 reads CASSLDLGTGAATQYF. The CDR3 DNA reads as TGTGCCAGTAGTTTGGACCTAGGGACAGGGGCTGCTACGCAGTATTTT.

The CDR3 DNA follows: TGCGCCAGCAGCTTGGAGGGCAGCCGACTGGGGTACAATGAGCAGTTCTTC. It specifies CASSLEGSRLGYNEQFF. The chain has TRBV5-1 and TRBJ2-1; no clear D. Trimming took 0 bases from V and 4 from J, leaving 17 bases between them. The CDR3 length is 17 residues. The germline V gene encodes CDR1 SGHRS and CDR2 YFSETQ.

The chain links TRBV9 to TRBJ2-5; no definite D call. This CDR3 is built from 15 residues. Germline CDR1 SGDLS, CDR2 YYNGEE. V lost 0 bases, J lost 4 bases, and 13 bases lay in between. CDR3 residues: CASSVDGGVGETQYF. The CDR3 nucleotides read TGTGCCAGCAGCGTAGACGGCGGAGTCGGAGAGACCCAGTACTTC.

The chain combines TRBV6-5 with TRBJ2-1; 10 positions agree with TRBD2. CDR1 and CDR2 (germline): MNHEY, SVGAGI. The CDR3 spans 14 residues. V shed 8 bases, J shed 6 bases, and the junction held 7 bases outside the gene matches. The CDR3 DNA is TGTGCCAGCTTACCTAGCGGGAGTGGCAATGAGCAGTTCTTC. It is translated as CASLPSGSGNEQFF.

The table lists this clone with a few counts. The rearrangement links TRBV2 to TRBJ1-1; 9 bases agree with TRBD1. In germline, CDR1 is SNHLY, CDR2 FYNNEI. V lost 6 bases to trimming and J lost 5 bases; unmatched junction nucleotides: 7. CDR3 length: 14 residues. The CDR3 reads CASRPDRGGTEAFF. CDR3 nucleotides: TGTGCCAGCAGGCCCGACAGGGGGGGGACTGAAGCTTTCTTT.

This chain links TRBV25-1 with TRBJ2-5, with D perhaps matching TRBD1 or TRBD2 (7 bases each). The V and J ends lost 6 bases and 5 bases respectively, with 19 bases between them. CDR3 length equals 15 residues. Looked up from germline, CDR1 is MGHDK and CDR2 is SYGVNS. This CDR3 is CASRARGGGGETQYF. As DNA, the CDR3 is TGTGCCAGCAGGGCCCGGGGAGGGGGCGGTGAGACCCAGTACTTC.